Below, one TCR beta chain is given with its context. The source of the sample is a study of blood T cell repertoires in COVID-19. Study details: Samples of COVID-19 (acute and convalescent) were obtained from the United States, Italy and Spain. PBMCs, B-cell-depleted T cells, or T cells provided the cDNA or gDNA that made up the material.

The authors' processing: Amplification of reference gene primers provided the estimated nucleated cell counts. Here immunoSEQ multiplex PCR was the method, and the copy in TCRdb shows in-frame clones only, minus some. The DNA gave D and trimming, while V, J and clone size come from that table. The data hold under 300,000 clones, with 86% observed a single time. This clonotype originated in a woman aged 70 to 79 with COVID-19, enrolled during active disease. Sequencing input: peripheral blood.

The CDR3 sequence: CASSFNSGSYNEQFF. The CDR3 DNA is TGCGCCAGCAGCTTTAATAGCGGCTCCTACAATGAGCAGTTCTTC. The chain recombines TRBV5-1 with TRBJ2-1; a weak D match, TRBD2 (6 bases). CDR1 SGHRS and CDR2 YFSETQ come from the germline V gene. The CDR3 length is 15 residues. V gave up 2 bases and J gave up 0 bases, with 9 bases separating them.